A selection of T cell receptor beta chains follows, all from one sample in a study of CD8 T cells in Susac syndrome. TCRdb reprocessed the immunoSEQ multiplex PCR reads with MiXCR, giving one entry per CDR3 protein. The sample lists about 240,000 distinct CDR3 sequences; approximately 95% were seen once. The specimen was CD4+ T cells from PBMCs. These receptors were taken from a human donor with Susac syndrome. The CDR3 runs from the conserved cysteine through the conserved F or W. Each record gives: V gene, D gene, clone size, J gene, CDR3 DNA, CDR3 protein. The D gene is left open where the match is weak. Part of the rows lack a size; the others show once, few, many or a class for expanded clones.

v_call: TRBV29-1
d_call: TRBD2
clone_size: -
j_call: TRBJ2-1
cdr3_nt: TGCAGCACATACGGGACTAGCGGGATAGATGAGCAGTTCTTC
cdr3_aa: CSTYGTSGIDEQFF

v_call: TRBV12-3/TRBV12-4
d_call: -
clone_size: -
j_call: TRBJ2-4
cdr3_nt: TGTGCCAGCAGCGCTGGCGGGGCAGGGAGAAACATTCAGTACTTC
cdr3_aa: CASSAGGAGRNIQYF

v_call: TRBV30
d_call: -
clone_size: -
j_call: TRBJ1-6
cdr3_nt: TGTGCCTGGAGTACTACACCGAGCTCCTATAATTCACCCCTCCACTTT
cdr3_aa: CAWSTTPSSYNSPLHF

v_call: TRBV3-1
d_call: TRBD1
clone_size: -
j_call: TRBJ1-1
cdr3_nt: TGTGCCAGCAGCCACAGGGGGCGCACTGAAGCTTTCTTT
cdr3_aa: CASSHRGRTEAFF

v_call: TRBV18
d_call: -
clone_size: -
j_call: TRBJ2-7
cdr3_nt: TGTGCCAGCTCTGGGCGGGGTCCGTACGAGCAGTACTTC
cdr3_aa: CASSGRGPYEQYF

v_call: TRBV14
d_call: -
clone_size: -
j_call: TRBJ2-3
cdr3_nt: TGTGCCAGCAGATTCAGGGGCGCAGATACGCAGTATTTT
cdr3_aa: CASRFRGADTQYF

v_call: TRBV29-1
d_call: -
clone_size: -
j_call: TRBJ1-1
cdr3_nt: TGCAGCGTTGGAATCCCCAGGTCCATGAACACTGAAGCTTTCTTT
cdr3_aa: CSVGIPRSMNTEAFF

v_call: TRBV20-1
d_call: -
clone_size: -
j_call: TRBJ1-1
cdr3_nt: TGCAGTGCCTCCCTCAACGGTGGCACTGAAGCTTTCTTT
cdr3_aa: CSASLNGGTEAFF

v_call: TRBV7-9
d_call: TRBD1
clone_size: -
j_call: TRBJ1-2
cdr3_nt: TGTGCCAGCGGACTGGGGACAGGGGCTAGTGGCTACACCTTC
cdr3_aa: CASGLGTGASGYTF

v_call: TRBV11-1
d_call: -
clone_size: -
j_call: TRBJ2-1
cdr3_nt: TGTGCCAGCAGCATTACGCGACTAGTCGTTGAGCAGTTCTTC
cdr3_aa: CASSITRLVVEQFF

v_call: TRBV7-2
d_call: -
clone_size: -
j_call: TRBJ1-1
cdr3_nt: TGTGCCAGCAGCTTCCGGACAGCCGGAAACACTGAAGCTTTCTTT
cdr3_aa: CASSFRTAGNTEAFF

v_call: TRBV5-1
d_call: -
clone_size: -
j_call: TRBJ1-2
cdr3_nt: TGCGCCAGCAGCCTTGGGGACTGGGGGACTAACTATGGCTACACCTTC
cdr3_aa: CASSLGDWGTNYGYTF

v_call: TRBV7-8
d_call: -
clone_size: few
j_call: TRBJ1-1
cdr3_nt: TGTGCCAGCAGCGTCGGAAAGAACACTGAAGCTTTCTTT
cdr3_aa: CASSVGKNTEAFF

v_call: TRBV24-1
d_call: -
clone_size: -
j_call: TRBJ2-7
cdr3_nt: TGTGCCACCAGTGATTTCTACGAGCAGTACTTC
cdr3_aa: CATSDFYEQYF

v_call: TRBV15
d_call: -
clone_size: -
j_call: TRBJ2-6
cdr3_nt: TGTGCCACCAGCAGAGATCCGCCTGGGGCCAACGTCCTGACTTTC
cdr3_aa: CATSRDPPGANVLTF

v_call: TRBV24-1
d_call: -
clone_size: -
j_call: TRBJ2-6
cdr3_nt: TGTGCCACCAGTCCAGGGACAACTGGGGCCAACGTCCTGACTTTC
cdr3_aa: CATSPGTTGANVLTF

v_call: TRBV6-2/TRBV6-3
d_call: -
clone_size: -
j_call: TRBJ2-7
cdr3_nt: TGTGCCAGCACACCTGCCGGGGCAAACGAGCAGTACTTC
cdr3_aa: CASTPAGANEQYF

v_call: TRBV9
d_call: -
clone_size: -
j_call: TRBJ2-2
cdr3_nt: TGTGCCAGCAGCGTAGCATGGAGCACCGGGGAGCTGTTTTTT
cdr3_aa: CASSVAWSTGELFF

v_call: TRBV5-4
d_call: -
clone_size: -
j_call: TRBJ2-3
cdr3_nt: TGTGCCAGCAGCTTGGCAGCACGTCCTGGCACAGATACGCAGTATTTT
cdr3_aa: CASSLAARPGTDTQYF

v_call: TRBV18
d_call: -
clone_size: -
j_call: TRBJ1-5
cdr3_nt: TGTGCCAGCTCGCCGCGGGACATCCCTAATCAGCCCCAGCATTTT
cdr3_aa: CASSPRDIPNQPQHF

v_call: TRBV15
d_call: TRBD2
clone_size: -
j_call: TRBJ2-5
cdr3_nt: TGTGCCACCGCAGGACGAGCGGGGGAGACCCAGTACTTC
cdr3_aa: CATAGRAGETQYF

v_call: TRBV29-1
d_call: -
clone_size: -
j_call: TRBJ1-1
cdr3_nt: TGCAGCGGACAACTGACGGAGACTGAAGCTTTCTTT
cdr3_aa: CSGQLTETEAFF

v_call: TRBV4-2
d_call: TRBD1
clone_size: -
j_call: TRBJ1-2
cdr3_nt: TGTGCCAGCAGCCAACCGGGACAGCTTGATGGCTACACCTTC
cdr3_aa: CASSQPGQLDGYTF

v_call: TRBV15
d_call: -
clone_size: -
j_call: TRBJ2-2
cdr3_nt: TGTGCCACCAGCAGGGAACAGGGCAACGGGGAGCTGTTTTTT
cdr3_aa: CATSREQGNGELFF

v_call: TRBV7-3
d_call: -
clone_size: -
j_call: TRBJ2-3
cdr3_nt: TGTGCCAGCAGCCTACGGGGGTGGGATACGCAGTATTTT
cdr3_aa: CASSLRGWDTQYF

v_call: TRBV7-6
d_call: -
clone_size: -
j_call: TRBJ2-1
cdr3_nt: TGTGCCAGCAGCTCGGGGGTATACAATGAGCAGTTCTTC
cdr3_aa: CASSSGVYNEQFF

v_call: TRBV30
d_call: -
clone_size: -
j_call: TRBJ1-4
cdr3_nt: TGTGCCTTGGGGATTTGGGGCATTGAAAAACTGTTTTTT
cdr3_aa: CALGIWGIEKLFF

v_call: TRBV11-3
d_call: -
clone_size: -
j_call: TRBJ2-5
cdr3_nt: TGTGCCAGCAGCCCAGGGACGGACCAAGAGACCCAGTACTTC
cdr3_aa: CASSPGTDQETQYF

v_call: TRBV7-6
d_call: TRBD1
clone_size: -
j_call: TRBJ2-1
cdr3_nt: TGTGCCAGCAGCTTACCACAATATCGGGACAGGGACCGAAATGAGCAGTTCTTC
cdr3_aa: CASSLPQYRDRDRNEQFF

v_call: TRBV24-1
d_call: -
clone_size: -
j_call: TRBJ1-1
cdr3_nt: TGTGCCACCAGTGAGAACGGGGGGACGGCTTTCTTT
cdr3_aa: CATSENGGTAFF

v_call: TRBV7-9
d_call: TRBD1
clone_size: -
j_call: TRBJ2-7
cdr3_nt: TGTGCCAGCAGCTCGGACAGGGAAGGACTATTCTTC
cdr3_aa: CASSSDREGLFF

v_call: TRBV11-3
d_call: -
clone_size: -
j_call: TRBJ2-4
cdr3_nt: TGTGCCAGCAGCTTAGAAAGTGACATTCAGTACTTC
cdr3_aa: CASSLESDIQYF

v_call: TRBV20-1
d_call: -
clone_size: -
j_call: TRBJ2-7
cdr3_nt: TGCAGTGCCGAGCGGGCCACCTACGAGCAGTACTTC
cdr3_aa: CSAERATYEQYF

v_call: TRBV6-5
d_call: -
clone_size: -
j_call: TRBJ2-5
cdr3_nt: TGTGCCAGCAGTTACAGGCCCAGCGGTCGAGGGGGCCAAGAGACCCAGTACTTC
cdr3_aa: CASSYRPSGRGGQETQYF

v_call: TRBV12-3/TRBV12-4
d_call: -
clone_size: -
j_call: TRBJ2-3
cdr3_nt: TGTGCCAGCAGTTTGAACCAGCTGAGGGATACGCAGTATTTT
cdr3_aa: CASSLNQLRDTQYF

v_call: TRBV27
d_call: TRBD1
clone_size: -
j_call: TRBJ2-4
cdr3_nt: TGTGCCAGCAGTCAACAGGGGGCTTACATTCAGTACTTC
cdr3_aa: CASSQQGAYIQYF

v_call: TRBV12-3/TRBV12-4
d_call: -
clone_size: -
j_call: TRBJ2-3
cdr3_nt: TGTGCCACCAACACGGGGCGCCGGGATACGCAGTATTTT
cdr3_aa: CATNTGRRDTQYF

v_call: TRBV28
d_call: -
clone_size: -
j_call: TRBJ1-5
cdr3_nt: TGTGCCAGCAGTTCGACCCGGGTGGAAAATAGCAATCAGCCCCAGCATTTT
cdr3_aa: CASSSTRVENSNQPQHF

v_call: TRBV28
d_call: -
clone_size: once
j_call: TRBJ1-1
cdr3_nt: TGTGCCAGCAGTTTAATCCCCACACGGACTGAAGCTTTCTTT
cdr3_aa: CASSLIPTRTEAFF

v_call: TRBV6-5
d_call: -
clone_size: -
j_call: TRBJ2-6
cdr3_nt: TGTGCCAGCAGTTACTCGAAGGCTGGGGCCAACGTCCTGACTTTC
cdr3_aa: CASSYSKAGANVLTF

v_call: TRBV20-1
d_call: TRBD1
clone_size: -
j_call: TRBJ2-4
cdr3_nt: TGCAGTGCTTACGACAGGGACGGAAACATTCAGTACTTC
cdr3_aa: CSAYDRDGNIQYF

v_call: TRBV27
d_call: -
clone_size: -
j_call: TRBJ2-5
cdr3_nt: TGTGCCAGCAGTTTACGCAGGACAGAGACCCAGTACTTC
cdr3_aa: CASSLRRTETQYF

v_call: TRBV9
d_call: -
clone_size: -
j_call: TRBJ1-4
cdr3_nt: TGTGCCAGCAGCGTCACCAGGGCTAATGAAAAACTGTTTTTT
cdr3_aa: CASSVTRANEKLFF